The rows below give T cell receptor beta chains drawn from one sample of a study of blood T cell repertoires in COVID-19. Here immunoSEQ multiplex PCR was the method, and the copy in TCRdb shows in-frame clones only, minus some. The sample lists fewer than 450,000 clones, about 90% occurring once. Sequencing was done on a sample of PBMCs or T cells enriched from blood (not recorded which). The source is a woman in her 30s who had recovered from COVID-19. Both conserved end residues are part of each CDR3. D genes are given only for firm matches. Size tells how often a clone was seen (once, few, many) or the class of an expanded clone, and some rows leave it out.

j_gene	v_gene	d_gene	abundance	CDR3aa	CDR3nt
TRBJ1-5	TRBV28	NA	NA	CASSLIPGASNQPQHF	TGTGCCAGCAGTTTAATCCCAGGGGCTAGCAATCAGCCCCAGCATTTT
TRBJ1-1	TRBV4-3	NA	NA	CASSQERSRGFHEAFF	TGCGCCAGCAGCCAAGAGAGATCAAGAGGGTTCCATGAAGCTTTCTTT
TRBJ2-7	TRBV19	NA	NA	CASTSGMSDEQYF	TGTGCCAGTACCTCGGGGATGTCGGACGAGCAGTACTTC
TRBJ2-6	TRBV29-1	NA	NA	CSVDRGLANVLTF	TGCAGCGTTGATAGGGGACTCGCCAACGTCCTGACTTTC
TRBJ1-4	TRBV6-2/TRBV6-3	NA	NA	CASSYSKEGLYGKLFF	TGTGCCAGCAGTTACTCGAAGGAGGGGCTATACGGAAAACTGTTTTTT
TRBJ2-1	TRBV13	TRBD2	NA	CASSPPAGGYYNEQFF	TGTGCCAGCAGCCCCCCAGCGGGGGGCTATTACAATGAGCAGTTCTTC
TRBJ1-2	TRBV7-2	TRBD1	NA	CASSPASQGVVGYTF	TGTGCCAGCAGCCCAGCTTCCCAGGGGGTGGTTGGCTACACCTTC
TRBJ1-6	TRBV12-2	NA	few	CASRLVRRRRTISSPLHF	TGTGCAAGTCGCTTAGTTAGAAGGCGGAGAACGATAAGTTCACCCCTCCACTTT
TRBJ1-1	TRBV6-5	TRBD1	NA	CASSYRGQGATEAFF	TGTGCCAGCAGTTACAGGGGACAGGGGGCCACTGAAGCTTTCTTT
TRBJ1-5	TRBV5-8	TRBD1	NA	CASSKKTGGIQPQHF	TGTGCCAGCAGTAAAAAGACAGGGGGTATTCAGCCCCAGCATTTT
TRBJ1-2	TRBV19	TRBD1	NA	CASSPHPGQGSYGYTF	TGTGCCAGTAGTCCCCACCCGGGACAGGGTAGCTATGGCTACACCTTC
TRBJ2-3	TRBV4-1	TRBD2	NA	CASSQAPSGSTDTQYF	TGCGCCAGCAGCCAAGCACCTAGCGGAAGCACAGATACGCAGTATTTT
TRBJ2-7	TRBV9	TRBD2	NA	CASSVEGGAYEQYF	TGTGCCAGCAGCGTAGAGGGAGGGGCCTACGAGCAGTACTTC
TRBJ1-1	TRBV19	NA	NA	CASSIGQTAQAFF	TGTGCCAGTAGTATAGGACAGACTGCGCAAGCTTTCTTT
TRBJ1-2	TRBV29-1	NA	NA	CSVERQLANYGYTF	TGCAGCGTTGAGAGGCAGTTAGCTAACTATGGCTACACCTTC
TRBJ1-1	TRBV19	NA	NA	CASSIRVNTEAFF	TGTGCCAGTAGTATCCGAGTGAACACTGAAGCTTTCTTT
TRBJ2-1	TRBV27	TRBD2	NA	CASSTLRTSGLRGEQFF	TGTGCCAGCAGTACCCTAAGGACTAGCGGGCTCCGGGGTGAGCAGTTCTTC
TRBJ1-1	TRBV3-1/TRBV3-2	TRBD1	NA	CASSRLRTGGEAFF	TGTGCCAGCAGCCGACTAAGGACAGGGGGGGAAGCTTTCTTT
TRBJ1-1	TRBV12-3/TRBV12-4	NA	NA	CASSLMGGAEAFF	TGTGCCAGCAGCTTAATGGGGGGGGCTGAAGCTTTCTTT
TRBJ2-3	TRBV7-2	TRBD2	once	CASSPGPPGGGINTQYF	TGTGCCAGCAGCCCCGGTCCTCCCGGGGGGGGAATAAATACGCAGTATTTT
TRBJ2-3	TRBV7-2	TRBD2	NA	CASSLVAGGYTDTQYF	TGTGCCAGCAGCTTAGTAGCGGGGGGGTACACAGATACGCAGTATTTT
TRBJ1-3	TRBV18	TRBD1	once	CASSPSGGSSSGNTIYF	TGTGCCAGCTCACCATCAGGGGGCTCCAGCTCTGGAAACACCATATATTTT
TRBJ2-2	TRBV28	TRBD1	NA	CASSLDRGRRELFF	TGTGCCAGCAGCCTGGACAGGGGGCGCCGGGAGCTGTTTTTT
TRBJ1-1	TRBV15	NA	NA	CATSRSPGTTEAFF	TGTGCCACCAGCAGATCACCCGGGACAACTGAAGCTTTCTTT
TRBJ2-1	TRBV12-3/TRBV12-4	NA	NA	CASSKTGRGFF	TGTGCCAGCAGTAAGACAGGCCGGGGGTTCTTC
TRBJ1-4	TRBV5-5	NA	few	CASSLVAQGGGEKLFF	TGTGCCAGCAGCTTGGTAGCACAGGGAGGGGGTGAAAAACTGTTTTTT
TRBJ1-5	TRBV11-3	NA	NA	CASSSLFLADQPQHF	TGTGCCAGCAGCTCCCTTTTCTTAGCTGATCAGCCCCAGCATTTT
TRBJ2-1	TRBV12-3/TRBV12-4	TRBD1	NA	CASSTGQDNEQFF	TGTGCCAGCAGTACGGGACAGGACAATGAGCAGTTCTTC
TRBJ1-2	TRBV29-1	TRBD1	NA	CSVRFTGGYGYTF	TGCAGCGTGCGGTTCACAGGGGGCTATGGCTACACCTTC
TRBJ2-1	TRBV9	NA	NA	CASSGGDFSNNEQFF	TGTGCCAGCAGCGGGGGAGATTTTAGTAACAATGAGCAGTTCTTC
TRBJ1-2	TRBV7-9	TRBD1	once	CASSLEQGAGGYTF	TGTGCCAGCAGCTTAGAACAGGGGGCGGGAGGCTACACCTTC
TRBJ2-3	TRBV4-2	NA	once	CASSPARLSSTDTQYF	TGTGCCAGCAGCCCCGCCAGACTAAGTAGCACAGATACGCAGTATTTT
TRBJ2-7	TRBV5-5	TRBD1	once	CASSWGTGGEGDEQYF	TGTGCCAGCAGCTGGGGGACAGGGGGCGAGGGCGACGAGCAGTACTTC
TRBJ2-3	TRBV7-2	NA	NA	CASSLRQGITDTQYF	TGTGCCAGCAGCTTAAGGCAGGGGATCACAGATACGCAGTATTTT
TRBJ2-5	TRBV28	NA	NA	CASSSSRGPRKTQYF	TGTGCCAGCAGTTCTTCCAGGGGTCCCCGGAAGACCCAGTACTTC
TRBJ2-7	TRBV14	NA	NA	CASSQLGQAGGEQYF	TGTGCCAGCAGCCAGTTAGGACAGGCCGGGGGCGAGCAGTACTTC
TRBJ1-1	TRBV28	NA	NA	CASSDMGGTEAFF	TGTGCCAGCAGCGACATGGGGGGCACTGAAGCTTTCTTT
TRBJ2-5	TRBV24-1	TRBD1	NA	CATRGQGAGETQYF	TGTGCCACCAGAGGACAGGGGGCGGGCGAGACCCAGTACTTC
TRBJ1-1	TRBV15	TRBD1	NA	CATSRDLGARGQLNTEAFF	TGTGCCACCAGCAGAGATCTCGGGGCCAGGGGGCAGCTGAACACTGAAGCTTTCTTT
TRBJ2-5	TRBV21-1	NA	NA	CASSNGTQYF	TGTGCCAGCAGCAACGGGACCCAGTACTTC
TRBJ2-7	TRBV6-1	TRBD1	once	CASSELPGQGGDEQYF	TGTGCCAGCAGTGAACTACCGGGACAGGGCGGCGACGAGCAGTACTTC
TRBJ2-7	TRBV7-9	NA	NA	CASSFTERYYEQYF	TGTGCCAGCAGCTTCACAGAAAGGTACTACGAGCAGTACTTC
TRBJ2-1	TRBV18	TRBD2	NA	CASSHTTSGGAGEQFF	TGTGCCAGCTCACATACGACTAGCGGGGGGGCAGGTGAGCAGTTCTTC